The T cell receptor beta chain described here comes from a study of control samples from healthy donors and cancer patients. The assay was immunoSEQ multiplex PCR, and TCRdb's table has in-frame clones only and misses some. Of some 130,000 clones in the sample, about 93% were seen once. With V trimmed by 6 bases and J by 5 bases, 8 bases remained unmatched. Germline-derived CDR1 and CDR2 are MNHNS and SASEGT. This CDR3 has 15 residues. The chain has TRBV6-1 and TRBJ2-5; 11 bases map to TRBD1. The clonotype originates from a man aged 50 to 59 with head and neck cancer. The specimen sequenced was PBMCs. This chain's CDR3 is CASSTDRGRGETQYF. The DNA of the CDR3 is TGTGCCAGCAGCACGGACAGGGGGCGCGGGGAGACCCAGTACTTC.